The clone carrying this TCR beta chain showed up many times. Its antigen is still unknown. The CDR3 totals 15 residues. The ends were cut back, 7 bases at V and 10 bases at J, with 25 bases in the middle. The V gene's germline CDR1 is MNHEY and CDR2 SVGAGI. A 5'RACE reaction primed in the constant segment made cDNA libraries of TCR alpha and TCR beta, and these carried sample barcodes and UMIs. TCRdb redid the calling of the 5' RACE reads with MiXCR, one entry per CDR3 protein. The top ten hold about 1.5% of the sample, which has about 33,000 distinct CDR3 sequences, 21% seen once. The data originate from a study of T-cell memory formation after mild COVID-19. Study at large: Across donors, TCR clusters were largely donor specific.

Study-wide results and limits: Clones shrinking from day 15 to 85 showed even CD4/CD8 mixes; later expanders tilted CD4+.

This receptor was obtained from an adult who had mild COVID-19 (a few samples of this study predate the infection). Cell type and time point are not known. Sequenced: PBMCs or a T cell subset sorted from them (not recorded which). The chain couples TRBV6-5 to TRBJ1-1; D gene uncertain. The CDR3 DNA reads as TGTGCCAGCACATACAGCAAGGCGGTTTCTGAAGGAGCTTTCTTT. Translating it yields CASTYSKAVSEGAFF.